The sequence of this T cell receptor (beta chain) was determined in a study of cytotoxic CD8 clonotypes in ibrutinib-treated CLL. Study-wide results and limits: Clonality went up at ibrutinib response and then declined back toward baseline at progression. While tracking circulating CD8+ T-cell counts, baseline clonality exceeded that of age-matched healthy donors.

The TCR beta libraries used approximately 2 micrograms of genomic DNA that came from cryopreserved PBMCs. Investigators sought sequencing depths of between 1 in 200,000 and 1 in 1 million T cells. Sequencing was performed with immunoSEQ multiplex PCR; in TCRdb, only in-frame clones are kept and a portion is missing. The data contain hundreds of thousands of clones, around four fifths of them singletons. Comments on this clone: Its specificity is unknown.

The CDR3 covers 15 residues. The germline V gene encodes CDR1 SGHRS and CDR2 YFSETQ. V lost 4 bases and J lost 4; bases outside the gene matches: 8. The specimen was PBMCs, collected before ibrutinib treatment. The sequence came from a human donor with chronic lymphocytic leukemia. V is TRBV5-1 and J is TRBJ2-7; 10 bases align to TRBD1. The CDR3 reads CASSLTGTGAYEQYF. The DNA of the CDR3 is TGCGCCAGCAGCCTAACCGGGACAGGGGCGTACGAGCAGTACTTC.